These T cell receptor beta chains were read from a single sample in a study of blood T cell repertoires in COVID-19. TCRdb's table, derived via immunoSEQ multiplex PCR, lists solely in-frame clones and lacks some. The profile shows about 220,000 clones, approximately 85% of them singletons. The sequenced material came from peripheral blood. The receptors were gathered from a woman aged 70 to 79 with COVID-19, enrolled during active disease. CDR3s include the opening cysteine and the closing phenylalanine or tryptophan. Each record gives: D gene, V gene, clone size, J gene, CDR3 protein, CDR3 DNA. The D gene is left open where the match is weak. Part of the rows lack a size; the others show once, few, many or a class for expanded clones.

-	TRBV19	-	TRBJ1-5	CASSMGQFQPQHF	TGTGCCAGTAGTATGGGGCAGTTTCAGCCCCAGCATTTT
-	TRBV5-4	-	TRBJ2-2	CASSQQSGDTGELFF	TGTGCCAGCAGCCAACAGTCAGGGGACACCGGGGAGCTGTTTTTT
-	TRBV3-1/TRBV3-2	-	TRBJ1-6	CASSQARQKLNSPLHF	TGTGCCAGCAGCCAGGCTAGACAGAAGTTAAATTCACCCCTCCACTTT
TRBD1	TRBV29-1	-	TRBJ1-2	CSVDPQGAYGYTF	TGCAGCGTTGACCCACAGGGGGCCTATGGCTACACCTTC
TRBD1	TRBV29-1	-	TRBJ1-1	CSAGQGEAFF	TGCAGCGCTGGACAGGGTGAAGCTTTCTTT
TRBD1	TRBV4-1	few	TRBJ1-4	CASSFRTGATEKLFF	TGCGCCAGCAGCTTTCGGACAGGGGCGACTGAAAAACTGTTTTTT
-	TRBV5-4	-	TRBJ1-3	CASSFIYRGNSGNTIYF	TGTGCCAGCAGCTTTATATATCGGGGAAACAGCGGAAACACCATATATTTT
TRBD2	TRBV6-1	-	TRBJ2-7	CASSESRREINEQYF	TGTGCCAGCAGTGAATCGCGGCGGGAGATCAACGAGCAGTACTTC
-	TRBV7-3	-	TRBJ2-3	CASSLTLQTDTQYF	TGTGCCAGCAGCTTAACACTCCAAACAGATACGCAGTATTTT
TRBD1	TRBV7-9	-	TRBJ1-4	CASSFGQDGDEKLFF	TGTGCCAGCAGTTTCGGACAGGATGGAGATGAAAAACTGTTTTTT
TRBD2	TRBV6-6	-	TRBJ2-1	CASSYGAGAYNEQFF	TGTGCCAGCAGTTACGGGGCGGGAGCGTACAATGAGCAGTTCTTC
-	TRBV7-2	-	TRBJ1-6	CASSLGTRALHF	TGTGCCAGCAGCTTAGGAACCAGGGCCCTCCACTTT
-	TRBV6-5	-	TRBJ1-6	CASSPIRGSGSPLHF	TGTGCCAGCAGCCCGATACGGGGGAGCGGTTCACCCCTCCACTTT
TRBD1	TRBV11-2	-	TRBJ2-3	CASSTRPGTGINTQYF	TGTGCCAGCAGCACCCGCCCCGGGACAGGTATCAATACGCAGTATTTT
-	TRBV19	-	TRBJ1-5	CASSQGMVGNQPQHF	TGTGCCAGTAGTCAGGGGATGGTGGGCAATCAGCCCCAGCATTTT
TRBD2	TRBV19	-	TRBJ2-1	CASSRLAGGPIEQFF	TGTGCCAGTAGTCGACTAGCGGGGGGGCCCATTGAGCAGTTCTTC
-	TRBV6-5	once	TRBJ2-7	CASSRTDRTEQYF	TGTGCCAGCAGCCGGACCGACAGGACTGAGCAGTACTTC
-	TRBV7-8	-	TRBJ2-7	CASSEKEGNYEQYF	TGTGCCAGCAGCGAGAAGGAGGGTAACTACGAGCAGTACTTC
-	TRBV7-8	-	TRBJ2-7	CASSFRDSGAYEQYF	TGTGCCAGCAGCTTCCGGGACTCAGGAGCCTACGAGCAGTACTTC
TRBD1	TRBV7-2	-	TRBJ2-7	CASSRRQGEQYF	TGTGCCAGCAGCCGGAGACAGGGGGAACAGTACTTC
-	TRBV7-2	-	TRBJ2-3	CASSPRGGSGQYTDTQYF	TGTGCCAGCAGCCCCCGAGGGGGTTCGGGACAATACACAGATACGCAGTATTTT
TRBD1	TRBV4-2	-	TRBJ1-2	CASSHRDRGNYGYTF	TGTGCCAGCAGCCATCGGGACAGGGGGAACTATGGCTACACCTTC
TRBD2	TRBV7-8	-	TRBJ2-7	CASSPGQAGVYEQYF	TGTGCCAGCAGCCCCGGGCAGGCGGGGGTATACGAGCAGTACTTC
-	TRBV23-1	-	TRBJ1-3	CASSPRQGNTIYF	TGCGCCAGCAGTCCACGACAGGGAAACACCATATATTTT
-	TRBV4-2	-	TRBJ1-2	CASSQDHTGQGHGYTF	TGTGCCAGCAGCCAAGATCATACTGGCCAGGGTCATGGCTACACCTTC
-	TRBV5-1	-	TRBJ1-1	CASAPGHRDTEAFF	TGCGCCAGCGCCCCGGGACACCGGGACACTGAAGCTTTCTTT
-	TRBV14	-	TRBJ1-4	CASSQGPGGDEKLFF	TGTGCCAGCAGCCAAGGGCCAGGAGGGGACGAAAAACTGTTTTTT
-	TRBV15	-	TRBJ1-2	CATSRQGFGYTF	TGTGCCACCAGCAGACAGGGTTTTGGCTACACCTTC
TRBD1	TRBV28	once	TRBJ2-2	CASSLWVRTGSSNTGELFF	TGTGCCAGCAGTTTATGGGTCAGGACAGGGTCTTCGAACACCGGGGAGCTGTTTTTT
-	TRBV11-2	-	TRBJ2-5	CASSLTGYQETQYF	TGTGCCAGCAGCTTAACGGGATACCAAGAGACCCAGTACTTC
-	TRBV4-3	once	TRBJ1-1	CASSQDRQMNTEAFF	TGCGCCAGCAGCCAAGATCGTCAGATGAACACTGAAGCTTTCTTT
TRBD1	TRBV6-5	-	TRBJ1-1	CASRQTGASYAFF	TGTGCCAGCAGACAAACAGGGGCCTCGTATGCTTTCTTT
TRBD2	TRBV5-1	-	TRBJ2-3	CASSWDGSGSRGDTQYF	TGCGCCAGCAGCTGGGACGGGAGCGGGAGTAGGGGAGATACGCAGTATTTT
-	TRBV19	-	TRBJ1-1	CASSPIGLNTEAFF	TGTGCCAGTAGCCCTATAGGACTCAACACTGAAGCTTTCTTT
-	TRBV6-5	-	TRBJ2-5	CASSYSIGAVQETQYF	TGTGCCAGCAGTTACTCGATAGGAGCGGTCCAAGAGACCCAGTACTTC
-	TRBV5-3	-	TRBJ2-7	CARSAGPEQYF	TGTGCCAGAAGCGCCGGTCCCGAGCAGTACTTC
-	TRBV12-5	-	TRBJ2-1	CASGSIGVNYYNEQFF	TGTGCTAGTGGTTCAATAGGGGTAAATTACTACAATGAGCAGTTCTTC
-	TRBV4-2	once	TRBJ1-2	CASSQDDRNYGYTF	TGTGCCAGCAGCCAAGATGACAGAAACTATGGCTACACCTTC
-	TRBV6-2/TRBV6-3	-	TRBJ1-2	CASSYLRLHGYTF	TGTGCCAGCAGTTATCTGAGGTTACATGGCTACACCTTC
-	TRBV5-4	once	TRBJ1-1	CASSLEYRDTEAFF	TGTGCCAGCAGCTTGGAATACAGGGACACTGAAGCTTTCTTT
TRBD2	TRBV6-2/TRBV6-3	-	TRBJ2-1	CASSYIAGGGNEQFF	TGTGCCAGCAGTTATATAGCGGGAGGGGGGAATGAGCAGTTCTTC
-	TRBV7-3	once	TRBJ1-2	CASSLSAGANYGYTF	TGTGCCAGCAGCTTATCAGCGGGAGCTAACTATGGCTACACCTTC
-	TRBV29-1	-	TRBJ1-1	CSTQQGQNTEAFF	TGCAGCACCCAACAGGGACAGAACACTGAAGCTTTCTTT
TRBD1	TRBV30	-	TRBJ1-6	CAWSETGRTANSPLHF	TGTGCCTGGAGTGAGACAGGGAGGACAGCAAATTCACCCCTCCACTTT